These T cell receptor beta chains were read from a single sample in a study of T-cell memory formation after mild COVID-19. Using its own MiXCR run on the 5' RACE reads, TCRdb lists one record per CDR3 protein. This repertoire shows roughly 140,000 distinct CDR3 sequences, 11% to 15% found once; its top ten account for around 27%. Source material: PBMCs or a T cell subset sorted from them (not recorded which). Receptors were obtained from an adult woman who had mild COVID-19 (a few samples of this study predate the infection). Cell type and time point are not known. Each CDR3 is given with its conserved first and last residue. D genes are given only for firm matches. Clone size is not always given. Where it is, it says once, few, many or a class for expanded clones.

D: NA
V: TRBV12-3/TRBV12-4
J: TRBJ1-6
size: once
DNA: TGTGCCAGCAGAGGTACCGGGACAAGGGCTTATGGTTCACCCCTCCACTTT
CDR3: CASRGTGTRAYGSPLHF

D: NA
V: TRBV9
J: TRBJ2-1
size: NA
DNA: TGTGCCAGCAGCGTCGGGTCGAGCTCCTACAATGAGCAGTTCTTC
CDR3: CASSVGSSSYNEQFF

D: NA
V: TRBV7-8
J: TRBJ1-5
size: NA
DNA: TGTGCCAGCAGCTTAGCGGGGGGACCTAATAATCAGCCCCAGCATTTT
CDR3: CASSLAGGPNNQPQHF

D: TRBD1
V: TRBV7-8
J: TRBJ1-4
size: NA
DNA: TGTGCCAGCAGCCTCGGGACAGGGAGTGAAAAACTGTTTTTT
CDR3: CASSLGTGSEKLFF

D: NA
V: TRBV11-3
J: TRBJ1-2
size: NA
DNA: TGTGCCAGCAGCTCCTCCCAGGAGGACTATGGCTACACCTTC
CDR3: CASSSSQEDYGYTF

D: NA
V: TRBV6-6
J: TRBJ1-5
size: few
DNA: TGTGCCAGCAAAGGGGAGTGGGGTCAGCCCCAGCATTTT
CDR3: CASKGEWGQPQHF

D: NA
V: TRBV12-3/TRBV12-4
J: TRBJ1-2
size: NA
DNA: TGTGCCAGCAGCCCCCCAGGGGATCGAGGCTACACCTTC
CDR3: CASSPPGDRGYTF

D: TRBD2
V: TRBV7-9
J: TRBJ2-3
size: few
DNA: TGTGCCAGCAGCTTACCGACTAGCGGGGAGGCAGATACGCAGTATTTT
CDR3: CASSLPTSGEADTQYF

D: TRBD2
V: TRBV4-1
J: TRBJ2-7
size: NA
DNA: TGCGCCAGCAGCCAAGTAAAAGCGGGGGACTACGAGCAGTACTTC
CDR3: CASSQVKAGDYEQYF

D: TRBD2
V: TRBV7-2
J: TRBJ2-1
size: few
DNA: TGTGCCAGCAGCTTAGGAGTCGCGGGAGCCGGGATCTTC
CDR3: CASSLGVAGAGIF

D: NA
V: TRBV2
J: TRBJ2-1
size: NA
DNA: TGTGCCAGTGATACGGGACCCATGGCGGGATTCTCCTACAATGAGCAGTTCTTC
CDR3: CASDTGPMAGFSYNEQFF

D: TRBD2
V: TRBV7-9
J: TRBJ2-3
size: NA
DNA: TGTGCCAGCAGCTTGACTAGCGGGAGGGGAGATACGCAGTATTTT
CDR3: CASSLTSGRGDTQYF

D: NA
V: TRBV9
J: TRBJ2-1
size: NA
DNA: TGTGCCAGCAGCGTAGCCGTAGTTAGTGGAGTGGGCAGGGGGGCCTACAATGAGCAGTTCTTC
CDR3: CASSVAVVSGVGRGAYNEQFF

D: NA
V: TRBV24-1
J: TRBJ2-3
size: few
DNA: TGTGCCACCAGTGATCCGGGAGTAGCAGATACGCAGTATTTT
CDR3: CATSDPGVADTQYF

D: NA
V: TRBV24-1
J: TRBJ1-5
size: many
DNA: TGTGCCACCAGTTCGAAGGGCAATCAGCCCCAGCATTTT
CDR3: CATSSKGNQPQHF

D: TRBD1
V: TRBV10-3
J: TRBJ1-1
size: NA
DNA: TGTGCCATCAGTGAGGGGGGACAGACGAACACTGAAGCTTTCTTT
CDR3: CAISEGGQTNTEAFF

D: NA
V: TRBV12-5
J: TRBJ2-7
size: many
DNA: TGTGCTAGTGGACCCGCCGGACTACCGGCCTACGAGCAGTACTTC
CDR3: CASGPAGLPAYEQYF

D: NA
V: TRBV9
J: TRBJ1-5
size: NA
DNA: TGTGCCAGCAGCGCGTGGGATAGCAATCAGCCCCAGCATTTT
CDR3: CASSAWDSNQPQHF

D: TRBD2
V: TRBV19
J: TRBJ2-3
size: NA
DNA: TGTGCCAGTAGTCCCGGACTAGCGGGGGTTGAACAGTATTTT
CDR3: CASSPGLAGVEQYF

D: NA
V: TRBV9
J: TRBJ1-5
size: NA
DNA: TGTGCCAGCAGCGGTCGGGACGGAAATCAGCCCCAGCATTTT
CDR3: CASSGRDGNQPQHF

D: TRBD1
V: TRBV7-9
J: TRBJ2-7
size: many
DNA: TGTGCCAGCAGCCCCGGACAGGGTCCTAGGTGGTACGAGCAGTACTTC
CDR3: CASSPGQGPRWYEQYF

D: TRBD2
V: TRBV5-5
J: TRBJ2-1
size: few
DNA: TGTGCCAGCAGCTCTAGCGGGACCTACAATGAGCAGTTCTTC
CDR3: CASSSSGTYNEQFF

D: TRBD2
V: TRBV7-6
J: TRBJ2-7
size: few
DNA: TGTGCCAGCAGCTTACACCCCTCCGGCGGGGGGGCTGCAAACGAGCAGTACTTC
CDR3: CASSLHPSGGGAANEQYF

D: NA
V: TRBV5-4
J: TRBJ2-1
size: few
DNA: TGTGCCAGCAGCGAGACCTGGGATGAGCAGTTCTTC
CDR3: CASSETWDEQFF